A single sample gave rise to the 27 T cell receptor beta chains below, sequenced in a study of Graves' ophthalmopathy and Graves' hyperthyroidism. Investigators amplified TCR beta CDR3 regions from RNA transcripts. After a first-round RT-PCR with HTBI primers, a second-round multiplex PCR was run. TCRdb re-called the multiplex PCR reads through MiXCR, storing one row per CDR3 protein. The repertoire holds hundreds of thousands of distinct CDR3 sequences, 20% to 25% seen once, with roughly 40% in the top ten. The specimen was peripheral blood. The receptor set was obtained from a woman between 45 and 60 years old with Graves' ophthalmopathy.

This clonotype showed up many times. The chain employs TRBV12-3 or TRBV12-4 and TRBJ1-1; 8 bases agree with TRBD1. The CDR3 is 13 amino acids. Trimming took 6 bases from V and 4 from J; bases not matched to a gene: 4. CDR3 in amino acids: CASRQTGGTEAFF. For the CDR3, the DNA is TGTGCCAGCAGACAAACAGGGGGCACTGAAGCTTTCTTT.

The V call is TRBV20-1, the J call TRBJ2-7; D call uncertain. The length of the CDR3 is 14 residues. Germline V gene data show CDR1 as DFQATT and CDR2 as SNEGSKA (reference sequence). The germline V and J ends were trimmed by 5 bases and 0 bases, with 14 bases remaining between them. CDR3 protein: CSAPPTASSYEQYF. CDR3 coding DNA: TGCAGTGCTCCCCCTACCGCGAGCTCCTACGAGCAGTACTTC.

The table lists this clonotype with many counts. This chain joins TRBV20-1 and TRBJ1-6; a weak D match, TRBD1 (5 bases). This CDR3 has 14 amino acids. Trimming took 0 bases from V and 9 from J, leaving 12 bases between them. Germline V gene sequence: CDR1 DFQATT, CDR2 SNEGSKA (reference sequence). The CDR3 protein is CSAREPTASSPLHF. The CDR3 nucleotides read TGCAGTGCTAGAGAGCCGACAGCAAGTTCACCCCTCCACTTT.

In this sample, this clonotype turned up many times. V usage is TRBV6-5 and J usage is TRBJ2-2, with 8 bases identical to TRBD1. The germline CDR1 and CDR2 sequences are MNHEY and SVGAGI. This CDR3 region has 16 residues. V was clipped by 6 bases and J by 0 bases; unmatched bases: 6. The CDR3 region is CASRYRDRTNTGELFF. CDR3 bases: TGTGCCAGCAGATACCGGGACAGGACGAACACCGGGGAGCTGTTTTTT.

Ten or more counts support this clonotype. The CDR3 loop is CASSRGLAGTYEQYF. CDR3 DNA: TGTGCCAGTAGTAGGGGACTAGCAGGGACTTACGAGCAGTACTTC. The gene calls are TRBV19 and TRBJ2-7; 9 bases align to TRBD2. Germline V gene lookup returns CDR1 LNHDA and CDR2 SQIVND (reference sequence). V shed 4 bases and J 4 bases; nucleotides not matched to a gene: 8. This CDR3 has 15 amino acids.

This clonotype has just a few counts. The genes are TRBV20-1 and TRBJ2-7, with TRBD1 matching over 7 bases. The V and J ends lost 6 bases and 5 bases, in that order; junction bases with no gene match: 4. The V gene's germline CDR1 is DFQATT and CDR2 SNEGSKA (reference sequence). This CDR3 is 11 amino acids long. The CDR3 bases are TGCAGTGCGAGACAGGGCCACGAGCAGTACTTC. Protein sequence: CSARQGHEQYF.

This clonotype was seen repeatedly, ten times or more. V usage is TRBV13 and J usage is TRBJ1-6; D perhaps matches TRBD1 (6 bases). Trimming stripped 5 bases from V and 8 bases from J, with 16 bases between. Germline CDR1 reads PRHDT; CDR2 reads FYEKMQ (reference sequence). The CDR3 is made up of 15 amino acids. CDR3 residues: CASSPGWTEYSPLHF. The CDR3 DNA reads as TGTGCCAGCAGCCCCGGTTGGACAGAATATTCACCCCTCCACTTT.

This clonotype was seen at least ten times. The chain combines TRBV12-3 or TRBV12-4 with TRBJ1-1; a weak D match, TRBD1 (6 bases). V lost 5 bases and J 8 bases, leaving 9 bases between the germline ends. The CDR3 has 11 residues. CDR3 residues: CASSARGEAFF. As DNA, the CDR3 is TGTGCCAGCAGTGCAAGGGGGGAAGCTTTCTTT.

This clonotype was picked up many times. This may be a read error, as it is one base from a much larger clone. This chain uses TRBV12-3 or TRBV12-4 with TRBJ1-3; 7 bases match TRBD1. The ends lost 4 bases at V and 5 bases at J; junction bases unmatched: 5. This CDR3 comprises 14 residues. CDR3 protein: CASSSDRARNTIYF. CDR3 DNA sequence: TGTGCCAGCAGTTCTGACAGGGCACGAAACACCATATATTTT.

This clonotype was observed many times. The chain uses TRBV4-1 and TRBJ2-2, with D maybe TRBD2 (7 bases). V lost 2 bases, J lost 6 bases, and 13 bases lay in between. Germline CDR1 MGHRA, CDR2 YSYEKL. CDR3 length: 15 amino acids. This CDR3 is CASSQPTGRAGELFF. As DNA, the CDR3 is TGCGCCAGCAGCCAACCTACAGGGAGGGCCGGGGAGCTGTTTTTT.

The chain is built from TRBV28 and TRBJ2-5; TRBD1 matches 7 bases. Unmatched junction bases numbered 12, after V lost 4 bases and J lost 1 base. Germline CDR1 is MDHEN and CDR2 is SYDVKM. This CDR3 comprises 17 residues. Here the CDR3 DNA reads TGTGCCAGCAGTTCCTATGCCCCCGGGGACAGCCAAGAGACCCAGTACTTC. Translated, it gives CASSSYAPGDSQETQYF. The full variable domain, its missing parts supplied by reference TRBV28 and TRBJ2-5, is DVKVTQSSRYLVKRTGEKVFLECVQDMDHENMFWYRQDPGLGLRLIYFSYDVKMKEKGDIPEGYSVSREKKERFSLILESASTNQTSMYLCASSSYAPGDSQETQYFGPGTRLLVL.

This clonotype was detected ten times or more. The V and J genes are TRBV19 and TRBJ2-5; TRBD1 matches at 8 bases. The length of the CDR3 is 16 residues. The trim removed 5 bases at V and 3 bases at J, leaving 11 bases unmatched. In germline, CDR1 is LNHDA, CDR2 SQIVND (reference sequence). The CDR3 DNA follows: TGTGCCAGTAGTCCCTGGGGAGACAGGGGAGAAGAGACCCAGTACTTC. Translation: CASSPWGDRGEETQYF.

This clonotype came up many times. This chain uses TRBV4-1 with TRBJ2-5, with 9 bases lining up with TRBD2. Trimming cost V 2 bases and J 4 bases; bases outside gene matches: 8. The germline CDR1 and CDR2 sequences are MGHRA and YSYEKL. The CDR3 runs 16 residues. The CDR3 is CASSQTGAGGRETQYF. The CDR3 DNA reads TGCGCCAGCAGCCAAACTGGGGCGGGAGGGCGAGAGACCCAGTACTTC.

This clonotype has ten or more counts. The gene calls are TRBV6-1 and TRBJ2-7; 9 bases are shared with TRBD1. With V trimmed by 11 bases and J by 0 bases, 8 bases remained unmatched. Per the germline V gene, CDR1 is MNHNS and CDR2 is SASEGT. CDR3 length equals 14 residues. The CDR3 nucleotides read TGTGCCGCTCAATGGGACAGGGTCTCCTACGAGCAGTACTTC. It translates to CAAQWDRVSYEQYF.

V usage is TRBV5-1 and J usage is TRBJ2-5; the match to TRBD1 covers 10 bases. J gave up 6 bases and V 5 bases, and 7 bases lay outside the gene matches. CDR1 and CDR2 from the germline V gene are SGHRS and YFSETQ. This CDR3 is built from 14 residues. CDR3 in amino acids: CASSPGTGEKTQYF. Written as DNA, the CDR3 is TGCGCCAGCAGTCCCGGGACAGGGGAGAAGACCCAGTACTTC.

This clonotype came up many times. The chain combines TRBV11-2 with TRBJ2-7; the D call may be TRBD1 or TRBD2 (5 bases each). The V end was cut by 1 base, the J end by 2 bases, with 12 bases between. Germline CDR1 and CDR2: SGHAT and FQNNGV. The CDR3 totals 15 residues. The DNA for the CDR3 is TGTGCCAGCAGCTTAGCTGAGGGGTCCGCCTACGAGCAGTACTTC. This translates into CASSLAEGSAYEQYF.

This clonotype was seen more than once but under ten times. V and J are TRBV11-2 and TRBJ2-7, with D uncertain. Germline loops: CDR1 SGHAT, CDR2 FQNNGV. This CDR3 has 13 residues. Deletions cut 3 bases from V and 5 bases from J, with 11 bases between. The CDR3, as DNA: TGTGCCAGCAGCTTCCCGTTTAAGAACGAGCAGTACTTC. Translated: CASSFPFKNEQYF.

In this sample, this clonotype turned up many times. The chain has TRBV15 and TRBJ2-7; D is ambiguous. The CDR3 sequence is 16 residues long. Trimming left V 1 base short and J 6 bases short, with 19 bases between. The germline V gene encodes CDR1 LNHNV and CDR2 YYDKDF (reference sequence). The CDR3 bases are TGTGCCACCAGCAGAGGGATTGGAGCCCCGGGTGGCGAGCAGTACTTC. This gives the protein CATSRGIGAPGGEQYF.

This sequence joins TRBV12-3 or TRBV12-4 and TRBJ2-7; 7 nucleotides match TRBD2. Trimming removed 0 bases from V and 6 bases from J; junction bases left unmatched: 11. The CDR3 spans 16 residues. As DNA, the CDR3 is TGTGCCAGCAGTTTAGCTCGTGGACTAGGGGCGGGCGAGCAGTACTTC. It codes for CASSLARGLGAGEQYF.

This chain connects TRBV20-1 to TRBJ2-2; 12 bases line up with TRBD2. V lost 6 bases, J lost 3 bases, and 5 bases stayed unmatched. Germline CDR1 is DFQATT and CDR2 is SNEGSKA (reference sequence). The CDR3 covers 15 residues. CDR3 region: CSALLAGGYTGELFF. CDR3 DNA: TGCAGTGCCCTACTAGCGGGGGGTTACACCGGGGAGCTGTTTTTT.

This chain joins TRBV6-5 and TRBJ1-6; no reliable D call. CDR3 length equals 16 residues. Germline CDR1 reads MNHEY; CDR2 reads SVGAGI. The ends were cut back, 0 bases at V and 5 bases at J, with 11 bases in the middle. For the CDR3, the DNA is TGTGCCAGCAGTTACTCGAATTGGCCCAATAATTCACCCCTCCACTTT. It encodes CASSYSNWPNNSPLHF.

This clonotype was counted many times. The V and J genes are TRBV7-3 and TRBJ2-7; D perhaps matches TRBD1 (6 bases). The germline CDR1 and CDR2 sequences are SGHTA and FQGTGA. Between the trimmed V and J ends, which lost 5 bases and 1 base, there was a span of 12 bases. The CDR3 spans 14 residues. The CDR3 sequence: CASSTNTGSYEQYF. The CDR3 nucleotides are TGTGCCAGCAGCACCAATACAGGGTCCTACGAGCAGTACTTC.

This clonotype was seen ten or more times. The rearrangement uses TRBV11-2 and TRBJ2-7; D uncertain. The V gene's germline CDR1 is SGHAT and CDR2 FQNNGV. V lost 4 bases to trimming and J lost 9 bases, with 13 bases between them. The CDR3 extends over 12 amino acids. The CDR3, as DNA: TGTGCCAGCAGCTCTGGTTCCTTTGGGCAGTACTTC. This sequence encodes CASSSGSFGQYF.

This clonotype was counted at least ten times. V gene TRBV19 combines with J gene TRBJ2-7, with TRBD1 matching over 9 bases. From germline, CDR1 is LNHDA and CDR2 SQIVND (reference sequence). Trimming cost V 6 bases and J 2 bases; bases outside gene matches: 8. The CDR3 contains 15 residues. This chain's CDR3 is CASRPRGQGTYEQYF. For the CDR3, the DNA is TGTGCCAGTAGACCCAGGGGACAGGGAACCTACGAGCAGTACTTC.

This clonotype turned up a few times. The chain carries TRBV20-1 and TRBJ2-2; TRBD2 might be the D (6 bases). With 6 bases removed from V and 0 bases from J, the gap between germline ends came to 11 bases. Germline V gene lookup returns CDR1 DFQATT and CDR2 SNEGSKA (reference sequence). This CDR3 region has 14 residues. Here the CDR3 reads CSAIADSNTGELFF. Here the CDR3 DNA reads TGCAGTGCCATAGCGGATTCGAACACCGGGGAGCTGTTTTTT.

This clonotype was recorded many times. The V and J genes are TRBV19 and TRBJ1-5; D perhaps matches TRBD1 (6 bases). The CDR3 is 14 residues long. Germline V gene sequence: CDR1 LNHDA, CDR2 SQIVND (reference sequence). Trimming shortened V by 6 bases and J by 6 bases, and 15 bases separated the two germline ends. CDR3 bases: TGTGCCAGTAGGCTACAGGGCGGGGGTCAGCCCCAGCATTTT. Its protein is CASRLQGGGQPQHF.

In the case of this clonotype: This may be a read error: a much more frequent sequence differs by one nucleotide. The chain joins TRBV27 to TRBJ2-4; a possible D gene is TRBD1 (5 bases). Per the germline V gene, CDR1 is MNHEY and CDR2 is SMNVEV (reference sequence). The CDR3 spans 14 residues. CDR3 protein: CARIQQEAKNIQHF. The CDR3 nucleotides read TGTGCCAGGATCCAACAGGAAGCCAAAAACATTCAGCACTTC.